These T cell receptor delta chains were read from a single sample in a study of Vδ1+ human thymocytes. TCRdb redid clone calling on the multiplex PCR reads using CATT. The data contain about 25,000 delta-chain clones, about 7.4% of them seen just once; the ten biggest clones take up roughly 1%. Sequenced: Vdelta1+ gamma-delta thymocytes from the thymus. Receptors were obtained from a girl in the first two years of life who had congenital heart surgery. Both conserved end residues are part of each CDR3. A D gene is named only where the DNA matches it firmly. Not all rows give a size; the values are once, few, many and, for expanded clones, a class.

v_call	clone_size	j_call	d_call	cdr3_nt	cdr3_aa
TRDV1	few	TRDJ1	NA	TGTGCTCTTGGGGGATTGTGGCTTCCTTTTATACCCCGTCGAGCCCCCGATAAACTCATCTTT	CALGGLWLPFIPRRAPDKLIF
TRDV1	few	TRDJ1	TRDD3	TGTGCTCTTGGGGGATCCCCTCTGGGGGATACGCGGACAACCGATAAACTCATCTTT	CALGGSPLGDTRTTDKLIF
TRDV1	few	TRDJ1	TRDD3	TGTGCTCTTGTCTACGAGACTGGGGGATATAGGTACACCGATAAACTCATCTTT	CALVYETGGYRYTDKLIF
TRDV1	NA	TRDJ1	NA	TGTGCTCTTGCCACGGCCCCCGAGCGGACCGATAAACTCATCTTT	CALATAPERTDKLIF
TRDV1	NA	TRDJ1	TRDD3	TGTGCTCTTGGGGATTCAACTGGGGGATACATCGCCGATAAACTCATCTTT	CALGDSTGGYIADKLIF
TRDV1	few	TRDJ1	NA	TGTGCTCTTGGGGAAAAAGGAGATCATAAACTCATCTTT	CALGEKGDHKLIF
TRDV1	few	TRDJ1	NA	TGTGCTCTTGGGGAACCCCTTCCCCAGGGCACTGGGTTTGGCTTGTTTGAGTACACCGATAAACTCATCTTT	CALGEPLPQGTGFGLFEYTDKLIF
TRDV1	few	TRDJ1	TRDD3	TGTGCTCTTGGGGGATCCCCTAGACCTCGTACTGGGGGATACAATAAACTCATCTTT	CALGGSPRPRTGGYNKLIF
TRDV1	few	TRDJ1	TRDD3	TGTGCTCTTGGGGAAGGTTATTCCCCCTACTGGGGACGGCGAAAACTCATCTTT	CALGEGYSPYWGRRKLIF
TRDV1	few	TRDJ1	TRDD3	TGTGCTCTTGGGGTACCACTTGTACTGGGGGGCACCGATAAACTCATCTTT	CALGVPLVLGGTDKLIF
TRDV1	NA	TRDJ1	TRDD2	TGTGCTCTTGGGGAACGGTTCCTTCCTCCTACCGATAAACTCATCTTT	CALGERFLPPTDKLIF
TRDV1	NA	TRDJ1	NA	TGTGCTCTTGGGGAAGGATCGGCGGCTATCCTACCAGGGGATATAGGTGGACTCATCTTT	CALGEGSAAILPGDIGGLIF
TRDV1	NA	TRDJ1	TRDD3	TGTGCTCTTGGGGTCCTCCCCCCCTACTGGACTGGGGGATGTAATACCGATAAACTCATCTTT	CALGVLPPYWTGGCNTDKLIF
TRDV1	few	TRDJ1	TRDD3	TGTGCTCTTGGCCGGGGAAAACCGGGGGATGCCGATAAACTCATCTTT	CALGRGKPGDADKLIF
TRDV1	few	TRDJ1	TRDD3	TGTGCTCTTGGGGAACGTCTCGCGTACTGGGGGATACCCTTCCTGGGGACCGATAAACTCATCTTT	CALGERLAYWGIPFLGTDKLIF
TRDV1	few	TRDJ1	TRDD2	TGTGCTCTTGGGGGCCCTTCCTACGGGGTGGGGGACTACACCGATAAACTCATCTTT	CALGGPSYGVGDYTDKLIF
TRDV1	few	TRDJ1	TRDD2	TGTGCTCTTGGGGTCTTCCTACGAAGCATGTACACCGATAAACTCATCTTT	CALGVFLRSMYTDKLIF